This T cell receptor (beta chain) appears in the sequencing data of a study of OX40 agonist ivuxolimab in advanced cancers. Describing the broader study: Ivuxolimab was a fully human IgG2 agonistic monoclonal antibody targeting the costimulatory receptor OX40 (CD134). Intravenous ivuxolimab was administered to patients every 2 weeks at six dose levels: 0.01, 0.1, 0.3, 1.5, 3 and 10 mg/kg. Among the roughly 52 dose-escalation patients, some 20 had hepatocellular carcinoma, approximately 15 melanoma, 9 renal cell carcinoma and 9 head and neck cancer. The dose-escalation cohort was about 86% male with a mean age of roughly 62 years, ranging from roughly 20 to 80. Patients were allowed to have had prior anti-PD-1, anti-PD-L1 or anti-CTLA-4 therapy, and roughly 40% of the dose-escalation patients had been treated with checkpoint inhibitors. Partial responses occurred in three dose-escalation patients: two with cutaneous melanoma and one with hepatocellular carcinoma. The point of sequencing TCRbeta in the periphery was to test whether ivuxolimab changed TCR sequence diversity and drove clonal T-cell expansion. The paper reports the monotherapy dose-escalation portion (N ≈ 50 patients) of the phase I ivuxolimab trial.

The CDR3 numbers 22 residues from cysteine through phenylalanine. The DNA shown is the 66-base CDR3, in frame from base 1. V lost 2 bases and J lost 0 bases, and the count of bases not matched to a germline gene is 18. CDR1 and CDR2, looked up from the germline V gene, are SGHTA and FQGTGA. Here is what the overall study found, with its caveats: At doses from 0.1 to 3.0 mg/kg, clonal expansion was seen in both CD4+ and CD8+ blood T cells between baseline and week 6. Antigen specificity was not determined for the clonally expanded peripheral T cells. Low levels of normalized T-cell clonal expansion were also seen in some patients who did not respond. In partial responders in the 0.1-3.0 mg/kg groups, normalized peripheral clonal expansion was found to be among the lowest, especially among CD8+ T cells. After ivuxolimab, CD8+ T cells had more expanded clones than CD4+ T cells on average.

This clone was counted between two and nine times. The clone's antigen remains unknown. No base qualities exist here, and no much larger clone lies one base off it. For sequencing of the TCRbeta CDR3 region, genomic DNA was extracted from the sorted cells. TCRbeta CDR3 regions were sequenced using the immunoSEQ Assay. TCRdb retrieved this table from immuneACCESS and kept in-frame rearrangements only. Not all clones are present; in checked studies, unresolved V genes account for under half, and no reason is known for the remainder. The table for this sample lists roughly 92,000 clones; roughly nine tenths of them were counted only once. The ten largest account for around 8.7% of the sample. The trial excluded patients who had a history of autoimmune disease or who were on systemic immunosuppression. Peripheral blood for TCR sequencing was drawn from every dose cohort at baseline, at cycle 4 day 1 and at cycle 7 day 1. Samples were obtained from an open-label, multicenter, first-in-human phase I dose-escalation trial of ivuxolimab. The trial enrolled adults with locally advanced or metastatic head and neck squamous cell, hepatocellular, melanoma or renal cell carcinoma. Before TCR sequencing, CD4+ T cells and CD8+ T cells were sorted from peripheral blood as separate populations.

The rearrangement joined TRBV7-3 to TRBJ2-1, with TRBD2 identical over 11 junction bases. The TCR sequence derives from an adult with an advanced solid tumor such as melanoma, head and neck, liver or kidney cancer. The sample was CD4+ or CD8+ T cells sorted from blood, taken in a trial of the OX40 agonist ivuxolimab. Here is the DNA: TGTGCCAGCAGCTTACGGGCTAGCGGGAGGTATTCTCCACCGAGCTCCTACAATGAGCAGTTCTTC. This codes for CASSLRASGRYSPPSSYNEQFF.